This passage covers 25 T cell receptor beta chains from one sample sequenced in a study of monozygotic twins with inflammatory bowel disease. TCRdb derives one entry per CDR3 protein from the 5' RACE reads, leaving out DNA. This table lists around 450,000 distinct CDR3 sequences. The sample taken for sequencing was blood. The origin of the receptors is a human donor with ulcerative colitis or Crohn's disease, or a healthy co-twin of an affected twin (not recorded which).

The CDR3 sequence is CASGVGGTGWNEQFF. The chain is built from TRBV9 and TRBJ2-1; the TRBD1 assignment by TCRdb is unverifiable without DNA. The length of the CDR3 is 15 residues. Germline V gene data show CDR1 as SGDLS and CDR2 as YYNGEE.

V gene TRBV20-1 combines with J gene TRBJ2-2; the D call of TRBD1 rests on TCRdb alone, since no DNA is present to check it. Germline-derived CDR1 and CDR2 are DFQATT and SNEGSKA (reference sequence). CDR3 size: 13 residues. CDR3 sequence reads: CSAIRGGAGELFF.

J is TRBJ1-5 and V is TRBV12-3 or TRBV12-4. The CDR3 sequence is 15 residues long. CDR3: CASSFAGTATQPQHF.

This chain joins TRBV7-9 and TRBJ2-3; TCRdb indicates TRBD2, and absent DNA this call remains unverified. The CDR3 covers 16 residues. Germline V gene sequence: CDR1 SEHNR, CDR2 FQNEAQ (reference sequence). The CDR3 loop reads CASSLLAGAGADTQYF. The variable domain in full, with the rest retrieved from reference TRBV7-9 and TRBJ2-3, is DTGVSQNPRHKITKRGQNVTFRCDPISEHNRLYWYRQTLGQGPEFLTYFQNEAQLEKSRLLSDRFSAERPKGSFSTLEIQRTEQGDSAMYLCASSLLAGAGADTQYFGPGTRLTVL.

The rearrangement uses TRBV5-5 and TRBJ2-3; TCRdb designates TRBD2, a call that cannot be tested without DNA. CDR3 length: 15 amino acids. Germline lookup yields CDR1 SGHKS and CDR2 YYEKEE (reference sequence). The CDR3 sequence: CASSPRGVGTDTQYF.

The chain combines TRBV2 with TRBJ1-1; the TCRdb D gene call, TRBD1, has no DNA to confirm it. CDR1 is SNHLY and CDR2 is FYNNEI in the germline V gene. CDR3 size: 14 residues. The CDR3 region is CASSWGSRDTEAFF.

This CDR3 is CASSLLSGANVLTF. The J gene is TRBJ2-6, the V gene TRBV27. This CDR3 spans 14 amino acids. Germline V gene lookup returns CDR1 MNHEY and CDR2 SMNVEV (reference sequence).

The chain is built from TRBV20-1 and TRBJ1-5; absent DNA, TCRdb's TRBD1 call cannot be checked. Germline V gene sequence: CDR1 DFQATT, CDR2 SNEGSKA (reference sequence). The CDR3 covers 14 residues. The CDR3 spells CSARQGASNQPQHF.

This chain connects TRBV5-1 to TRBJ1-2; TCRdb designates TRBD1, a call that cannot be tested without DNA. Germline V gene sequence: CDR1 SGHRS, CDR2 YFSETQ. This CDR3 region has 15 residues. The CDR3 loop is CASSSPDSSNYGYTF.

The chain couples TRBV5-1 to TRBJ1-1. Germline V gene lookup returns CDR1 SGHRS and CDR2 YFSETQ. CDR3 size: 12 residues. The chain's CDR3 is CASSRDHTEAFF.

The chain uses TRBV19 and TRBJ2-1; without DNA, the TCRdb call of TRBD1 cannot be checked. Germline V gene lookup returns CDR1 LNHDA and CDR2 SQIVND (reference sequence). This CDR3 has 14 residues. CDR3 in amino acids: CASSIVGRNNEQFF. Based on the CDR3 plus reference TRBV19 and TRBJ2-1, the full variable domain is DGGITQSPKYLFRKEGQNVTLSCEQNLNHDAMYWYRQDPGQGLRLIYYSQIVNDFQKGDIAEGYSVSREKKESFPLTVTSAQKNPTAFYLCASSIVGRNNEQFFGPGTRLTVL.

V usage is TRBV5-6 and J usage is TRBJ2-3; TCRdb returns TRBD1, unconfirmable since there is no DNA. This CDR3 is built from 15 residues. Germline CDR1 reads SGHDT; CDR2 reads YYEEEE. CDR3 region: CASSFPGTVTDTQYF.

The rearrangement uses TRBV11-2 and TRBJ1-4; there is no DNA to check the TCRdb D call of TRBD1. Germline CDR1 is SGHAT and CDR2 is FQNNGV. This CDR3 spans 14 amino acids. The CDR3: CASSLQGPNEKLFF.

The rearrangement uses TRBV3-1 and TRBJ2-1; TCRdb selects TRBD1, and the lack of DNA leaves this call unchecked. The CDR3 covers 17 residues. Per germline, CDR1 LGHDT and CDR2 YNNKEL (reference sequence). CDR3 amino acids: CASSQDGRRVAYNEQFF.

V gene TRBV6-5 combines with J gene TRBJ2-7. The CDR3 has 15 residues. Germline V gives CDR1 MNHEY, CDR2 SVGAGI. This CDR3 is CASSYTTGTPYEQYF.

CDR3 in amino acids: CASSTSTGIGNQPQHF. The V call is TRBV25-1, the J call TRBJ1-5; TCRdb outputs TRBD1, but without DNA this stays unchecked. The CDR3 spans 16 residues. CDR1 and CDR2 (germline): MGHDK, SYGVNS.

V is TRBV19 and J is TRBJ1-1; as DNA is missing, the TRBD1 call by TCRdb cannot be tested. CDR1 is LNHDA and CDR2 is SQIVND in the germline V gene (reference sequence). The CDR3 covers 15 residues. The CDR3 loop reads CASRPQGVSNTEAFF.

The chain employs TRBV5-1 and TRBJ2-3; as DNA is missing, the TRBD1 call by TCRdb cannot be tested. The germline V gene has CDR1 SGHRS and CDR2 YFSETQ. The CDR3 totals 15 residues. The CDR3: CASSPPTGPQDTQYF.

J is TRBJ2-1 and V is TRBV6-2 or TRBV6-3; TCRdb gives TRBD1 as the D gene, but with no DNA this cannot be confirmed. Germline V lookup: CDR1 MNHEY, CDR2 SVGEGT. The CDR3 is 15 residues long. The CDR3 protein is CASSYGQGTYNEQFF.

J is TRBJ2-6 and V is TRBV10-3. The CDR3 sequence is 15 residues long. Germline CDR1 reads ENHRY; CDR2 reads SYGVKD. The CDR3 region is CAISESYSGANVLTF.

The V gene is TRBV4-2, the J gene TRBJ2-3; TCRdb's assignment of TRBD2 cannot be checked, as there is no DNA. Germline-derived CDR1 and CDR2 are LGHNA and YNFKEQ. The CDR3 contains 15 residues. The CDR3 sequence is CASSQDGGEANTQYF.

This rearrangement joins TRBV11-1 to TRBJ2-1; TCRdb's D call, TRBD2, is unchecked because there is no DNA. In germline, CDR1 is SGHAT, CDR2 FQDESV (reference sequence). This CDR3 has 15 amino acids. CDR3 loop: CASSYIAGGRNEQFF.

The chain employs TRBV20-1 and TRBJ2-7; TCRdb outputs TRBD2, but without DNA this stays unchecked. CDR1 is DFQATT, CDR2 SNEGSKA, per germline (reference sequence). This CDR3 contains 17 residues. CDR3 loop: CSASRADIPGSSHEQYF.

This chain joins TRBV7-2 and TRBJ2-3; as DNA is missing, the TRBD2 call by TCRdb cannot be tested. Germline CDR1 is SGHTA and CDR2 is FQGNSA. The CDR3 runs to 13 residues. This CDR3 reads CASTRAPTDTQYF.

The chain's CDR3 is CASSQDRLKNTGELFF. The chain joins TRBV4-3 to TRBJ2-2. Per the germline V gene, CDR1 is LGHNA and CDR2 is YSLEER. CDR3 size: 16 residues.